The entry below describes one TCR beta chain. The antigen is unknown. This specimen comes from a study of CD8 T cells in ankylosing spondylitis. Notes on the study in general: Some motif variants were previously reported in reactive arthritis synovial fluid and blood. According to the report, clones linked to the disease were significantly enriched in matched synovial fluid samples taken from ankylosing spondylitis patients.

The V and J ends lost 4 bases and 9 bases, in that order; junction bases with no gene match: 7. Looked up from germline, CDR1 is SGHRS and CDR2 is YFSETQ. CDR3 length: 14 residues. Preparation of TCR beta libraries was done by quantitative 5'-RACE with molecular barcodes. Via MiXCR, TCRdb re-called the 5' RACE reads, giving one row per CDR3 protein. The top ten clones hold under 7% of a sample with 200,000 to 250,000 distinct CDR3 sequences, roughly 25% of them seen once. The sequence came from a male donor with ankylosing spondylitis or in good health (not recorded which). The chain is built from TRBV5-1 and TRBJ2-1; 10 positions match TRBD1. Sequenced input: blood, either unsorted or a sorted T cell fraction (not recorded which). CDR3 loop: CASSTGQGKAEQFF. The CDR3 bases are TGCGCCAGCAGCACGGGACAGGGGAAAGCTGAGCAGTTCTTC.